This T cell receptor beta chain stems from a study of blood T cell repertoires in COVID-19. Germline V lookup: CDR1 SGHVS, CDR2 FQNEAQ. CDR3 length: 18 amino acids. Trimming cost V 0 bases and J 8 bases; bases outside gene matches: 11. The assay was immunoSEQ multiplex PCR, and TCRdb's table has in-frame clones only and misses some. The sample contains nearly 110,000 clones, approximately 80% of which appear only once. The sequencing sample was made of peripheral blood. V is TRBV7-8 and J is TRBJ2-1; 12 bases align to TRBD1. The source is a woman aged 55-70 years with acute or convalescent COVID-19. The CDR3 spells CASSLAPGWGQGADEQFF. CDR3 bases: TGTGCCAGCAGCTTAGCCCCGGGGTGGGGACAGGGGGCGGATGAGCAGTTCTTC.